This TCR beta chain originates from a study of blood T cell repertoires in COVID-19. This clone was counted a few times. Germline CDR1 KGHSH, CDR2 LQKENI. The CDR3 runs 15 residues. Trimming took 2 bases from V and 4 from J, leaving 12 bases between them. Original analysis: Amplification of reference gene primers was used by the study to estimate nucleated cell counts. The method was immunoSEQ multiplex PCR; TCRdb's version includes in-frame clones alone and lacks a portion of them. D and trimming come from the DNA, and the V and J calls and clone size come from that table. The sample has tens of thousands of clones, 89% seen once.

This clonotype was sampled from a man aged 60-69 years with COVID-19, enrolled during active disease. The V call is TRBV18, the J call TRBJ2-1; maybe TRBD2 (5 bases). Material for sequencing was peripheral blood. The CDR3 nucleotides are TGTGCCAGCTCACCAGCCGGTAGGGAGTACAATGAGCAGTTCTTC. This sequence encodes CASSPAGREYNEQFF.